Given below is one TCR beta chain in context. Its binding antigen is unknown. The sample holds no much larger clone one base away, and base qualities are not on file. This sample was included in a study of neoadjuvant nivolumab and ipilimumab in lung cancer (dated by TCRdb to about 2020). About the investigation overall: Nivolumab was administered intravenously at 3 mg/kg on days 1, 15 and 29, and in the combination arm ipilimumab 1 mg/kg was added on day 1 only. Of the 45 or so patients with operable NSCLC treated in the trial, some 23 were randomized to nivolumab monotherapy and approximately 20 to nivolumab plus ipilimumab. The study compared TCR repertoires in pretherapy (baseline) peripheral blood with TCR repertoires in tumors resected at surgery following neoadjuvant immune checkpoint blockade. Matched pretherapy and resected tumor pairs were analyzed from seven patients, of whom four had been treated with nivolumab and three with nivolumab plus ipilimumab. The primary trial endpoint was the major pathologic response (MPR) rate in the intention-to-treat population in each study arm.

CDR3 length: 13 amino acids, cysteine to phenylalanine. Of the read, only the CDR3 DNA is kept; its 39 bases are in frame from base 1. V loses 6 bases at its end and J loses 8 bases; junction bases beyond the gene matches: 4. For CDR1 and CDR2, the germline V gene lists ENHRY and SYGVKD. Summary of the overall study and its limitations: Greater TCR richness and clonality were observed in resected tumors than in tumor-adjacent uninvolved lung, and increases were observed in more dual-therapy-treated tumors. No significant correlation was found between TCR clonality and pathologic tumor regression, and only a single major-pathologic-response sample was available for the analysis of TCR clonality versus pathologic tumor regression. TCR sequencing was performed in a small number of samples. From pretherapy to surgery, tumor T-cell richness and clonality went up in three of three dual-therapy tumors, versus only two of four nivolumab-treated tumors. Richness in tumors resected after neoadjuvant therapy showed a positive correlation with pretherapy blood TCR richness (Spearman R = 0.82).

This specimen's time point label, per the study, means: pretherapy, before neoadjuvant immune checkpoint inhibitors. The samples were obtained from NEOSTAR, a phase 2 randomized trial that tested neoadjuvant nivolumab or nivolumab plus ipilimumab, followed by surgery, in operable NSCLC. Libraries were made using the immunoSEQ multiplex PCR assay. As for how the authors treated the data: Repertoires were summarized in terms of richness and clonality, and significantly expanded and contracted clones between pre- and post-therapy samples were identified. TCRdb stores this immuneACCESS table with in-frame sequences only. Part of the clones is absent; in the studies checked, under half of the shortfall reflects unresolved V genes, and no reason is known for the rest. V, J and clone size derive from that table, while D and trimming were established from the DNA sequence. The sample table lists about 26,000 clones, around 80% of them with a count of one. The leading ten clones occupy roughly 6% of the sample.

This clonotype was sampled from an adult with non-small cell lung cancer. The V gene is TRBV10-3 and the J gene is TRBJ2-1, with 10 junctional bases fitting TRBD1. The input for sequencing was peripheral blood, taken before neoadjuvant nivolumab, alone or with ipilimumab. The nucleotides read TGTGCCATCAGGTTGACAGGGGGCTATGAGCAGTTCTTC. Its product reads: CAIRLTGGYEQFF.